The 18 T cell receptor beta chains listed next were all sequenced from one sample in a study of blood T cell repertoires in COVID-19 (dated by TCRdb to the early 2020s). Library prep was done by the immunoSEQ multiplex PCR assay. Drawn from immuneACCESS, this table holds only the in-frame rearrangements with V and J called that TCRdb kept. Clones are partly lost; checked studies trace under half to an unresolved V gene and leave the rest unexplained. The sample table lists approximately 250,000 clones, roughly 87% of them with a count of one. The top ten clones comprise about 1% of the sample. The sequenced material came from PBMCs or T cells enriched from blood (not recorded which). These receptors were collected from a woman aged 25 to 39 who had recovered from COVID-19.

This clone appeared a single time. This rearrangement joins TRBV27 to TRBJ1-2; possibly TRBD1 for D (6 bases). V gave up 6 bases and J gave up 6 bases, with 14 bases separating them. Germline V gene lookup returns CDR1 MNHEY and CDR2 SMNVEV (reference sequence). The CDR3 totals 13 residues. The CDR3 bases are TGTGCCAGCAGCCATGGTCCAGGGGATGGCTACACCTTC. Translated: CASSHGPGDGYTF.

V and J are TRBV28 and TRBJ2-5; no definite D call. The V gene lost 6 bases and the J gene lost 4 bases, with 9 bases spanning the gap. The CDR3 runs to 12 residues. Germline V lookup: CDR1 MDHEN, CDR2 SYDVKM. The CDR3 protein is CASSGSVETQYF. Written as DNA, the CDR3 is TGTGCCAGCAGCGGGTCGGTAGAGACCCAGTACTTC.

The chain couples TRBV28 to TRBJ1-5; weak D call: TRBD1 (5 bases). V lost 3 bases to trimming and J lost 5 bases, with 11 bases between them. From germline, CDR1 is MDHEN and CDR2 SYDVKM. The CDR3 consists of 14 residues. Written as DNA, the CDR3 is TGTGCCAGCAGTTTGGTGGGGCCTTATCAGCCCCAGCATTTT. Protein: CASSLVGPYQPQHF.

The chain carries TRBV4-1 and TRBJ1-2; tentative D call: TRBD1 (5 bases). Germline V CDR1 and CDR2: MGHRA, YSYEKL. This CDR3 spans 18 amino acids. Deletions cut 1 base from V and 3 bases from J, with 21 bases between. CDR3 nucleotide sequence: TGCGCCAGCAGCCAAGGGGGCCCGACAGCCTCTAACGACTATGGCTACACCTTC. Translating gives CASSQGGPTASNDYGYTF.

The chain couples TRBV4-2 to TRBJ2-3; TRBD2 aligns across 12 bases. With 8 bases clipped from V and 6 bases from J, the junction kept 9 bases outside the gene matches. The CDR3 totals 15 residues. CDR1 and CDR2 (germline): LGHNA, YNFKEQ. The CDR3 loop reads CASGPLAGGRDTQYF. The CDR3 DNA is TGTGCCAGCGGACCTCTAGCGGGGGGGCGGGATACGCAGTATTTT.

The chain carries TRBV6-5 and TRBJ2-7, with TRBD1 matching over 9 bases. This CDR3 is built from 15 residues. J lost 5 bases, V lost 6 bases, and 11 bases had no gene match. Germline loops: CDR1 MNHEY, CDR2 SVGAGI. The CDR3 here is CASSAMTGGFNEQYF. CDR3 nucleotide sequence: TGTGCCAGCAGCGCGATGACAGGGGGGTTCAACGAGCAGTACTTC.

V gene TRBV7-2 combines with J gene TRBJ2-1, with 11 positions matching TRBD1. This CDR3 region has 18 residues. V lost 0 bases to trimming and J lost 4 bases; unmatched junction nucleotides: 8. Germline loops: CDR1 SGHTA, CDR2 FQGNSA. The CDR3 region has the DNA TGTGCCAGCAGCTTAGCGGGGGCGGACAGGGGGCCGTACAATGAGCAGTTCTTC. This codes for CASSLAGADRGPYNEQFF.

The chain carries TRBV18 and TRBJ1-1, with 9 bases lining up with TRBD1. The CDR3 length is 18 residues. The V segment lost 0 bases and the J segment 8 bases; nucleotides outside the gene matches: 16. CDR1 and CDR2 from the germline V gene are KGHSH and LQKENI. CDR3 DNA sequence: TGTGCCAGCTCACCACCGGTCGGAACAGGGGGCTCGGAAAACGAAGCTTTCTTT. Translating it yields CASSPPVGTGGSENEAFF.

In this sample, this clone turned up a few times. The V call is TRBV7-9, the J call TRBJ1-2; 9 nucleotides line up with TRBD1. This CDR3 is 15 amino acids long. The junction had 7 bases not matched to a gene; V was cut back by 0 bases and J by 8 bases. Germline loops: CDR1 SEHNR, CDR2 FQNEAQ (reference sequence). CDR3 in DNA: TGTGCCAGCAGCTTAGCAGGGACAGGGAGTGGGGGCTACACCTTC. Its translation: CASSLAGTGSGGYTF.

The chain recombines TRBV11-3 with TRBJ2-5; 7 nucleotides match TRBD2. CDR1 is SGHNT, CDR2 YENEEA, per germline. V lost 3 bases to trimming and J lost 5 bases; unmatched junction nucleotides: 6. The CDR3 has 14 residues. Here the CDR3 DNA reads TGTGCCAGCAGCTTGTGGGGACTATCGGAGACCCAGTACTTC. Translating it yields CASSLWGLSETQYF. The complete variable domain, with remaining parts taken from reference TRBV11-3 and TRBJ2-5, reads EAGVVQSPRYKIIEKKQPVAFWCNPISGHNTLYWYLQNLGQGPELLIRYENEEAVDDSQLPKDRFSAERLKGVDSTLKIQPAELGDSAVYLCASSLWGLSETQYFGPGTRLLVL.

This chain uses TRBV11-2 with TRBJ1-6, with TRBD1 matching 10 bases. Per the germline V gene, CDR1 is SGHAT and CDR2 is FQNNGV. Trimming at V came to 0 bases and at J to 8 bases, leaving 4 bases not matched to a gene. The CDR3 sequence is 16 residues long. The DNA for the CDR3 is TGTGCCAGCAGCTTAGATCGACAGGGGGCGGATTCACCCCTCCACTTT. Protein product: CASSLDRQGADSPLHF.

The gene calls are TRBV6-5 and TRBJ1-1; perhaps TRBD1 as D (5 bases). V shed 0 bases and J shed 5 bases, with 13 bases lying between them. Germline CDR1 is MNHEY and CDR2 is SVGAGI. The CDR3 totals 15 residues. The DNA for the CDR3 is TGTGCCAGCAGTTACTCAGGGTTCGGGGGGACTGAAGCTTTCTTT. Protein sequence: CASSYSGFGGTEAFF.

The V and J genes are TRBV28 and TRBJ1-1; D not certain. Trimming shortened V by 9 bases and J by 1 base, and 9 bases separated the two germline ends. The CDR3 has 12 amino acids. CDR1 is MDHEN and CDR2 is SYDVKM in the germline V gene. CDR3 DNA: TGTGCCAGTCCGGAGAAGAACACTGAAGCTTTCTTT. This translates into CASPEKNTEAFF.

For this clone: The sample has other DNA sequences that encode this CDR3 too. V is TRBV7-9 and J is TRBJ2-3; D might be TRBD2 (5 bases). V gave up 1 base and J gave up 5 bases, with 7 bases separating them. CDR3 length: 13 residues. Germline V gives CDR1 SEHNR, CDR2 FQNEAQ (reference sequence). The CDR3 DNA reads TGTGCCAGCAGCTTAGACGCGGGAGATACGCAGTATTTT. This codes for CASSLDAGDTQYF.

V is TRBV2 and J is TRBJ2-1, with TRBD1 as a possible D gene (7 bases). Germline V gene data show CDR1 as SNHLY and CDR2 as FYNNEI. CDR3 length: 18 residues. The V and J ends lost 2 bases and 7 bases respectively, with 24 bases between them. Here the CDR3 DNA reads TGTGCCAGCAGTGAAAGGGCGGGACAGCCTAATGCGAGAAATGAGCAGTTCTTC. Translation: CASSERAGQPNARNEQFF. Full variable domain (outside the CDR3, taken from reference TRBV2 and TRBJ2-1): EPEVTQTPSHQVTQMGQEVILRCVPISNHLYFYWYRQILGQKVEFLVSFYNNEISEKSEIFDDQFSVERPDGSNFTLKIRSTKLEDSAMYFCASSERAGQPNARNEQFFGPGTRLTVL.

This chain links TRBV29-1 with TRBJ1-2; the match to TRBD1 covers 8 bases. The CDR3 extends over 13 amino acids. J gave up 4 bases and V 5 bases, and 6 bases lay outside the gene matches. Germline CDR1 SQVTM, CDR2 ANQGSEA. The CDR3 nucleotides are TGCAGCGTTCCCCGGGACAGGCCCTATGGCTACACCTTC. Encoded protein: CSVPRDRPYGYTF.

The CDR3 DNA reads as TGCGCCAGCAGCCCCACTAGCGGGATACGTACGCAGTATTTT. Translating it yields CASSPTSGIRTQYF. This sequence joins TRBV5-1 and TRBJ2-3; 10 nucleotides agree with TRBD2. V gave up 4 bases and J gave up 8 bases; unmatched junction bases: 7. Germline CDR1 reads SGHRS; CDR2 reads YFSETQ. The CDR3 consists of 14 residues.

This chain links TRBV19 with TRBJ2-2, with TRBD2 identical over 9 bases. J was trimmed by 5 bases and V by 5 bases; bases with no gene match: 12. The germline CDR1 and CDR2 sequences are LNHDA and SQIVND (reference sequence). The length of the CDR3 is 17 residues. CDR3 nucleotide sequence: TGTGCCAGTAGTCACACAGGACTAGCGCCTAGAACCGGGGAGCTGTTTTTT. Translated: CASSHTGLAPRTGELFF.